The 27 T cell receptor beta chains in this list originate from one sample, sequenced in a study of T cell responses to AZD1222 COVID-19 vaccine. TCRdb's table, derived via immunoSEQ multiplex PCR, lists solely in-frame clones and lacks some. The sample contains 80,000 or so clones, around nine tenths of which appear only once. Sequenced here: peripheral blood, sampled on day 0 of MenACWY control vaccination. The receptor source for this set is an adult in good health.

The J gene is TRBJ1-1, the V gene TRBV7-9; D unresolved. The CDR3 extends over 12 amino acids. CDR1 is SEHNR and CDR2 is FQNEAQ in the germline V gene (reference sequence). The V end lost 5 bases, the J end lost 4 bases, and 8 bases lay between the germline ends. CDR3 nucleotide sequence: TGTGCCAGCAGCCTCGGGGTCACTGAAGCTTTCTTT. It yields the protein CASSLGVTEAFF.

The chain combines TRBV5-6 with TRBJ2-7; 7 nucleotides agree with TRBD1. Trimming took 4 bases from V and 4 from J; bases not matched to a gene: 2. The CDR3 is made up of 12 amino acids. CDR1 is SGHDT, CDR2 YYEEEE, per germline. In DNA form, the CDR3 reads TGTGCCAGCAGCCCCAGGGGGTACGAGCAGTACTTC. This encodes CASSPRGYEQYF.

This clone appeared once. The V and J genes are TRBV5-1 and TRBJ1-2; the D is unclear. The CDR3 has 13 residues. The V end lost 3 bases, the J end lost 6 bases, and 12 bases lay between the germline ends. The germline V gene has CDR1 SGHRS and CDR2 YFSETQ. CDR3 amino acids: CASSSHGSDGYTF. The CDR3 region has the DNA TGCGCCAGCAGCTCCCACGGGTCGGATGGCTACACCTTC.

The rearrangement joins TRBV19 to TRBJ2-1; TRBD2 aligns across 11 bases. The CDR3 totals 16 residues. The germline V gene has CDR1 LNHDA and CDR2 SQIVND (reference sequence). The J segment lost 8 bases and the V segment lost 7 bases, leaving 13 bases of the junction unmatched. This CDR3 reads CASTRSLAGGVDEQFF. DNA for the CDR3: TGTGCCAGTACGAGGTCCCTAGCGGGAGGCGTTGATGAGCAGTTCTTC.

This chain connects TRBV25-1 to TRBJ1-6; 9 bases are a match to TRBD1. From germline, CDR1 is MGHDK and CDR2 SYGVNS. The V segment lost 1 base and the J segment 11 bases; nucleotides outside the gene matches: 6. The CDR3 loop spans 15 amino acids. The CDR3 sequence: CASSEFGTGSPPLHF. The CDR3, as DNA: TGTGCCAGCAGTGAATTTGGGACAGGGTCGCCACCCCTCCACTTT.

This clone came up once. This chain uses TRBV9 with TRBJ1-1, with D uncertain. Trimming took off 0 bases at V and 1 base at J, with 4 bases between the two ends. Germline values: CDR1 SGDLS, CDR2 YYNGEE. The CDR3 is 13 amino acids. The CDR3 DNA reads as TGTGCCAGCAGCGTAGATTGGAACACTGAAGCTTTCTTT. Amino acid sequence: CASSVDWNTEAFF.

The J gene is TRBJ1-1, the V gene TRBV12-3 or TRBV12-4; TRBD1 might be the D (5 bases). Trimming shortened V by 6 bases and J by 10 bases, and 15 bases separated the two germline ends. The CDR3 contains 12 residues. The CDR3 loop reads CASSGPEGAAFF. Here the CDR3 DNA reads TGTGCCAGCAGCGGGCCCGAAGGGGCAGCTTTCTTT.

The rearrangement uses TRBV14 and TRBJ1-2, with a possible D match to TRBD1 (5 bases). The CDR3 has 13 residues. Trimming took 4 bases from V and 4 from J, leaving 10 bases between them. Looked up from germline, CDR1 is SGHDN and CDR2 is FVKESK. This CDR3 reads CASSRPGGYGYTF. The CDR3 bases are TGTGCCAGCAGCCGCCCGGGGGGCTATGGCTACACCTTC.

This chain links TRBV4-3 with TRBJ2-6; the match to TRBD1 covers 8 bases. The CDR3 loop spans 17 amino acids. Germline CDR1 LGHNA, CDR2 YSLEER. The V segment lost 1 base and the J segment 0 bases; nucleotides outside the gene matches: 2. CDR3 sequence (DNA): TGCGCCAGCAGCCAAGTCGGGACAGGCTCTGGGGCCAACGTCCTGACTTTC. It encodes CASSQVGTGSGANVLTF.

The J gene is TRBJ1-1, the V gene TRBV7-2, with a possible D match to TRBD1 (5 bases). The CDR3 extends over 14 amino acids. V gave up 5 bases and J gave up 1 base, with 11 bases separating them. Germline CDR1 is SGHTA and CDR2 is FQGNSA. The CDR3: CASSEQARNTEAFF. For the CDR3, the DNA is TGTGCCAGCAGCGAACAGGCCCGGAACACTGAAGCTTTCTTT.

The chain combines TRBV18 with TRBJ2-3; D gene uncertain. Trimming left V 9 bases short and J 4 bases short, with 20 bases between. Germline V gives CDR1 KGHSH, CDR2 LQKENI. This CDR3 has 15 residues. For the CDR3, the DNA is TGTGCCAGTACACGCTCCTTGCCGACCGCAGATACGCAGTATTTT. The encoded protein is CASTRSLPTADTQYF.

V is TRBV13 and J is TRBJ2-5; D is unclear. V lost 1 base and J 3 bases, leaving 6 bases between the germline ends. The CDR3 spans 13 residues. In germline, CDR1 is PRHDT, CDR2 FYEKMQ (reference sequence). In nucleotides, the CDR3 is TGTGCCAGCAGCTTAGAAGTGGAAGAGACCCAGTACTTC. Protein sequence: CASSLEVEETQYF.

The chain joins TRBV12-5 to TRBJ1-3; D uncertain. V was cut by 3 bases and J by 2 bases, with 11 bases left in between. CDR1 and CDR2 (germline): LGHNT, FRNRAP. The CDR3 contains 15 residues. The CDR3 region is CASGLTQEPGNTIYF. The CDR3 DNA follows: TGTGCTAGTGGTTTAACACAAGAGCCTGGAAACACCATATATTTT.

This clone was detected only once. V usage is TRBV15 and J usage is TRBJ2-3; 13 bases line up with TRBD2. This CDR3 is built from 18 residues. Germline V gene sequence: CDR1 LNHNV, CDR2 YYDKDF (reference sequence). V lost 1 base to trimming and J lost 5 bases; unmatched junction nucleotides: 9. DNA of the CDR3: TGTGCCACCAGCAGAGGCCACGGACTAGCGGGAGTGTTAGATACGCAGTATTTT. Amino acid sequence: CATSRGHGLAGVLDTQYF. The full variable domain, completed using reference TRBV15 and TRBJ2-3, is DAMVIQNPRYQVTQFGKPVTLSCSQTLNHNVMYWYQQKSSQAPKLLFHYYDKDFNNEADTPDNFQSRRPNTSFCFLDIRSPGLGDTAMYLCATSRGHGLAGVLDTQYFGPGTRLTVL.

The chain employs TRBV18 and TRBJ1-3, with D uncertain. CDR3 size: 17 residues. Germline values: CDR1 KGHSH, CDR2 LQKENI. Trimming shortened V by 5 bases and J by 0 bases, and 17 bases separated the two germline ends. In nucleotides, the CDR3 is TGTGCCAGCTCAAGCTCTGCAGCCGGCGACTCTGGAAACACCATATATTTT. Translated, it gives CASSSSAAGDSGNTIYF. The full variable domain, rest sourced from reference TRBV18 and TRBJ1-3, is NAGVMQNPRHLVRRRGQEARLRCSPMKGHSHVYWYRQLPEEGLKFMVYLQKENIIDESGMPKERFSAEFPKEGPSILRIQQVVRGDSAAYFCASSSSAAGDSGNTIYFGEGSWLTVV.

The chain carries TRBV5-6 and TRBJ2-3; D unclear. CDR1 and CDR2 from the germline V gene are SGHDT and YYEEEE. Between the trimmed V and J ends, which lost 4 bases and 5 bases, there was a span of 14 bases. The CDR3 contains 14 residues. Here the CDR3 DNA reads TGTGCCAGCAGCCCCGGGTCCCGAGGAGATACGCAGTATTTT. Its protein product is CASSPGSRGDTQYF.

This chain connects TRBV18 to TRBJ2-1, with 9 bases fitting TRBD2. Germline V gene sequence: CDR1 KGHSH, CDR2 LQKENI. The CDR3 runs to 16 residues. J gave up 7 bases and V 0 bases, and 7 bases lay outside the gene matches. CDR3 sequence: CASSPPMAGGLNEQFF. The CDR3 DNA sequence: TGTGCCAGCTCACCACCGATGGCGGGAGGGTTGAATGAGCAGTTCTTC.

The chain joins TRBV4-1 to TRBJ1-1, with unresolved D. CDR3 length: 12 amino acids. V shed 0 bases and J shed 7 bases, with 6 bases lying between them. Germline V gene data show CDR1 as MGHRA and CDR2 as YSYEKL. The CDR3 coding sequence is TGCGCCAGCAGCCAAGAGGATTTTGAAGCTTTCTTT. It is translated as CASSQEDFEAFF.

The rearrangement uses TRBV20-1 and TRBJ2-1; TRBD2 matches at 9 bases. There are 18 residues in the CDR3. J was trimmed by 8 bases and V by 3 bases; bases with no gene match: 20. CDR1 is DFQATT and CDR2 is SNEGSKA in the germline V gene (reference sequence). In nucleotides, the CDR3 is TGCAGTGCTAGTTCCTGGGTTCGGCGGGAGGGCCGCGACGATGAGCAGTTCTTC. Its protein is CSASSWVRREGRDDEQFF.

This sequence joins TRBV11-2 and TRBJ1-1, with TRBD1 matching over 8 bases. The CDR3 is made up of 14 amino acids. The germline gives CDR1 SGHAT, CDR2 FQNNGV. V was clipped by 0 bases and J by 8 bases; unmatched bases: 5. The DNA for the CDR3 is TGTGCCAGCAGCTTAGAGACAGGGGCGATGGAAGCTTTCTTT. This codes for CASSLETGAMEAFF.

This clone was recorded once. V is TRBV9 and J is TRBJ2-5; D is unclear. The V end lost 0 bases, the J end lost 4 bases, and 4 bases lay between the germline ends. Germline V lookup: CDR1 SGDLS, CDR2 YYNGEE. The CDR3 is made up of 12 amino acids. The CDR3 protein is CASSVDGETQYF. In DNA, the CDR3 is TGTGCCAGCAGCGTAGATGGAGAGACCCAGTACTTC.

The rearrangement links TRBV19 to TRBJ1-2, with a tentative D call TRBD1 (5 bases). The CDR3 contains 14 residues. Trimming pared 6 bases from V and 2 bases from J, leaving 13 bases between. Germline assignment: CDR1 LNHDA and CDR2 SQIVND (reference sequence). The CDR3 DNA sequence: TGTGCCAGTAGAACGACAGAATCAAACTATGGCTACACCTTC. Its translation: CASRTTESNYGYTF.

This chain joins TRBV3-1 (or the pseudogene TRBV3-2) and TRBJ1-3; the D is unclear. V was shortened by 4 bases and J by 4 bases, with 2 bases between the two germline ends. This CDR3 region has 11 residues. Germline loops: CDR1 LGHDT, CDR2 YNNKEL (reference sequence). CDR3 protein: CASSPGNTIYF. CDR3 coding DNA: TGTGCCAGCAGCCCCGGAAACACCATATATTTT.

In its sample, this clone was seen a few times. The chain couples TRBV11-2 to TRBJ2-3, with D tentatively TRBD1 (6 bases). The CDR3 totals 13 residues. With 3 bases removed from V and 6 bases from J, the gap between germline ends came to 10 bases. Per the germline V gene, CDR1 is SGHAT and CDR2 is FQNNGV. The CDR3 nucleotides are TGTGCCAGCAGCTTCCAGGGGTCGGATACGCAGTATTTT. This gives the protein CASSFQGSDTQYF.

This clone was observed a single time. V and J are TRBV5-6 and TRBJ1-2; D is ambiguous. CDR3 length equals 15 residues. V was shortened by 0 bases and J by 5 bases, with 14 bases between the two germline ends. Germline values: CDR1 SGHDT, CDR2 YYEEEE. The CDR3 region is CASSLGVEVTYGYTF. The CDR3 nucleotides read TGTGCCAGCAGCTTGGGGGTCGAAGTGACTTATGGCTACACCTTC. Combining the CDR3 with reference TRBV5-6 and TRBJ1-2 gives the whole variable domain DAGVTQSPTHLIKTRGQQVTLRCSPKSGHDTVSWYQQALGQGPQFIFQYYEEEERQRGNFPDRFSGHQFPNYSSELNVNALLLGDSALYLCASSLGVEVTYGYTFGSGTRLTVV.

The genes are TRBV2 and TRBJ1-1, with 7 bases fitting TRBD1. CDR3 size: 12 residues. Trimming cost V 4 bases and J 4 bases; bases outside gene matches: 0. Germline V CDR1 and CDR2: SNHLY, FYNNEI. The CDR3 region is CASSGQGTEAFF. In DNA, the CDR3 is TGTGCCAGCAGTGGACAGGGCACTGAAGCTTTCTTT.

The chain employs TRBV11-1 and TRBJ2-1; 10 nucleotides line up with TRBD2. There are 14 residues in the CDR3. The germline V gene encodes CDR1 SGHAT and CDR2 FQDESV (reference sequence). J lost 8 bases, V lost 4 bases, and 5 bases had no gene match. The CDR3 DNA sequence: TGTGCCAGCAGCTCCCCCGGACTAGCGGATGAGCAGTTCTTC. This translates into CASSSPGLADEQFF.